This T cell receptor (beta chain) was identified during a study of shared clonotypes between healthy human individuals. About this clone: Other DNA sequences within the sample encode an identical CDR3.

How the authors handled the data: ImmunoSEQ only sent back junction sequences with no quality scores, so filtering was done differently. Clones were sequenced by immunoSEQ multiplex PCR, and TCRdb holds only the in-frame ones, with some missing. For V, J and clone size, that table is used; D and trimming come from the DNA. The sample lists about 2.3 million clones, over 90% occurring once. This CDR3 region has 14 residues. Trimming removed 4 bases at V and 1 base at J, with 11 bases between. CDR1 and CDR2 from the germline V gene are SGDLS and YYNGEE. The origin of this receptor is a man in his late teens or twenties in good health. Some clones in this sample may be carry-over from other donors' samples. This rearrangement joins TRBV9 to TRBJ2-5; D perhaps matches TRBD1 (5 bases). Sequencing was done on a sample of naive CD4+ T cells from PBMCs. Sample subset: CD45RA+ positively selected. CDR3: CASSPQGVQETQYF. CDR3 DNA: TGTGCCAGCAGCCCCCAGGGTGTCCAAGAGACCCAGTACTTC.